Listed below are T cell receptor beta chains from one sample, sequenced in a study of monozygotic twins with inflammatory bowel disease. Using the 5' RACE reads, TCRdb records one entry per CDR3 protein without DNA. This sample's table reports roughly 330,000 distinct CDR3 sequences. Source material: blood. Receptors originate from a human donor with ulcerative colitis or Crohn's disease, or a healthy co-twin of an affected twin (not recorded which). Each CDR3 is given with its conserved first and last residue.

j_call v_call cdr3_aa
TRBJ1-6 TRBV25-1 CASSSQGSPLHF
TRBJ2-5 TRBV4-1 CASSAQGMSETQYF
TRBJ2-1 TRBV12-3/TRBV12-4 CASSPSRGGEQFF
TRBJ1-2 TRBV6-1 CASRGGANYGYTF
TRBJ1-1 TRBV7-2 CASSSTGGWKNTEAFF
TRBJ1-1 TRBV28 CASSIRAMNTEAFF
TRBJ2-5 TRBV5-4 CASSFPSGITETQYF
TRBJ2-5 TRBV6-1 CASTSGTGGAKTQYF
TRBJ2-1 TRBV3-1 CASSQNLGNEQFF
TRBJ1-2 TRBV27 CASSLDGVGYGYTF
TRBJ2-1 TRBV18 CASSINHRDEQFF
TRBJ1-6 TRBV5-5 CASSLSTGRYNSPLHF
TRBJ2-3 TRBV4-3 CASSQDWSTPLGVSDTQYF
TRBJ2-2 TRBV12-3/TRBV12-4 CASNPGGATGELFF
TRBJ1-6 TRBV27 CASSLEGIPSGGSPLHF
TRBJ2-2 TRBV30 CAWSVRLARNTGELFF
TRBJ2-7 TRBV20-1 CSPTREAYEQYF
TRBJ1-4 TRBV27 CASRRSLTYSTNEKLFF
TRBJ1-4 TRBV7-2 CASSLVAGGASTNEKLFF
TRBJ1-5 TRBV23-1 CASCHRAESNQPQHF
TRBJ2-1 TRBV7-2 CASSLGSKDEQFF
TRBJ1-4 TRBV5-1 CASSPGQGSTNEKLFF
TRBJ2-5 TRBV14 CASSMGQGAWETQYF
TRBJ2-7 TRBV5-6 CASSWGQPWDYEQYF
TRBJ1-2 TRBV19 CASSIDTPGRRPSGGYTF
TRBJ2-5 TRBV5-5 CASSPGRGGETQYF
TRBJ2-7 TRBV11-2 CASSLTTEPSYEQYF
TRBJ2-7 TRBV30 CAWKNRVYEQYF
TRBJ2-1 TRBV7-2 CASSLRDRASYNEQFF
TRBJ2-1 TRBV5-4 CASSIDGASTYNEQFF
TRBJ2-1 TRBV20-1 CSAQTRGPHNEQFF
TRBJ2-7 TRBV4-3 CASSQGPDYEQYF
TRBJ2-1 TRBV4-1 CASSHDYRSYNEQFF
TRBJ1-5 TRBV6-5 CASSFLDSNQPQHF
TRBJ1-2 TRBV4-3 CASSQLFRGPLDGYTF
TRBJ2-1 TRBV6-4 CASSDSGTGDYNEQFF
TRBJ2-1 TRBV7-3 CASSLVGASYNEQFF
TRBJ2-2 TRBV14 CASSQVVGTGELFF